A selection of T cell receptor beta chains follows, all from one sample in a study of T cells in Graves' hyperthyroidism and ophthalmopathy. TCRdb analysed the multiplex PCR reads with MiXCR anew, one entry per CDR3 protein. This table holds hundreds of thousands of distinct CDR3 sequences, less than 15% found once. The sample taken for sequencing was blood. The receptors originated from a woman aged 18 to 35 with Graves' hyperthyroidism. Each CDR3 is given with its conserved first and last residue. D genes are given only for firm matches. A row's size may be missing; if present it is once, few, many or a size class.

13,TRBV7-2,-,TRBJ1-1,-,CASSSFRVSAAFF,TGTGCCAGCAGCTCCTTTAGGGTCTCGGCGGCTTTCTTT
13,TRBV10-3,many,TRBJ1-1,-,CATASTGSTEAFF,TGTGCCACGGCAAGCACCGGTTCCACTGAAGCTTTCTTT
14,TRBV28,many,TRBJ1-3,-,CASKMGAGGNTIYF,TGTGCCAGCAAAATGGGGGCAGGTGGAAACACCATATATTTT
13,TRBV20-1,many,TRBJ1-5,-,CSAISLSNQPQHF,TGCAGTGCTATATCACTCAGCAATCAGCCCCAGCATTTT
14,TRBV27,few,TRBJ1-2,-,CASSNPHQENGYTF,TGTGCCAGCAGTAACCCACACCAGGAAAATGGCTACACCTTC
12,TRBV29-1,many,TRBJ2-7,-,CSVVFGAYEQYF,TGCAGCGTTGTGTTCGGGGCCTACGAGCAGTACTTC
17,TRBV3-1,many,TRBJ1-6,-,CASSSRSDSLNNSPLHF,TGTGCCAGCAGCTCCCGTTCGGACAGTCTTAATAATTCACCCCTCCACTTT
16,TRBV4-2,-,TRBJ2-1,-,CASSQDETRGYNEQFF,TGTGCCAGCAGCCAAGATGAGACTAGAGGTTACAATGAGCAGTTCTTC
14,TRBV28,many,TRBJ1-5,-,CASSLRTSNQPQHF,TGTGCCAGCAGTTTGAGGACTAGCAATCAGCCCCAGCATTTT
15,TRBV7-9,many,TRBJ2-6,-,CASSLSAAGANVLTF,TGTGCCAGCAGCTTAAGCGCTGCTGGGGCCAACGTCCTGACTTTC
13,TRBV6-6,many,TRBJ1-5,-,CASSYAGDGPQHF,TGTGCCAGCAGTTACGCTGGTGACGGGCCCCAGCATTTT
12,TRBV7-9,many,TRBJ1-2,TRBD1,CASSRDREGYTF,TGTGCCAGCAGCCGGGACAGGGAAGGCTACACCTTC
15,TRBV27,few,TRBJ2-1,TRBD2,CASSLLLAGTYEQFF,TGTGCCAGCAGTTTATTACTAGCGGGTACCTACGAGCAGTTCTTC
16,TRBV4-3,many,TRBJ2-3,TRBD2,CASSQDRAGGRDTQYF,TGCGCCAGCAGCCAAGATAGGGCGGGAGGAAGAGATACGCAGTATTTT
18,TRBV28,many,TRBJ2-4,TRBD1,CASSPYGTGGDAKNIQYF,TGTGCCAGCAGTCCGTACGGGACAGGGGGCGACGCCAAAAACATTCAGTACTTC
11,TRBV20-1,-,TRBJ2-3,-,CSVEGADTQYF,TGCAGTGTAGAGGGAGCAGATACGCAGTATTTT
14,TRBV6-1,-,TRBJ1-3,-,CASSRSMWGNTIYF,TGTGCCAGCAGCAGATCGATGTGGGGAAACACCATATATTTT
12,TRBV29-1,many,TRBJ1-1,-,CSVTGQRYEAFF,TGCAGCGTTACGGGACAACGGTATGAAGCTTTCTTT
14,TRBV7-6,many,TRBJ1-1,-,CASSLEGWNTEAFF,TGTGCCAGCAGCTTAGAGGGGTGGAACACTGAAGCTTTCTTT
14,TRBV5-6,-,TRBJ2-4,-,CASSLVRAKNIQYF,TGTGCCAGCAGCTTGGTTAGGGCCAAAAACATTCAGTACTTC
15,TRBV10-3,many,TRBJ2-7,-,CAIAGEMTLSYEQYF,TGTGCCATCGCCGGGGAAATGACACTTTCCTACGAGCAGTACTTC
15,TRBV14,few,TRBJ2-7,TRBD2,CASSPGLAGAVEQYF,TGTGCCAGCAGCCCCGGACTAGCGGGAGCCGTCGAGCAGTACTTC
21,TRBV4-1,-,TRBJ1-1,-,CASSQQQDRGNSKHRNTEAFF,TGCGCCAGCAGCCAGCAGCAGGATCGGGGAAACAGTAAGCACCGGAACACTGAAGCTTTCTTT
15,TRBV24-1,many,TRBJ2-2,TRBD1,CATSDTTGGGRELFF,TGTGCCACCAGTGACACGACAGGGGGTGGCAGGGAGCTGTTTTTT
15,TRBV7-2,many,TRBJ2-7,TRBD2,CASSRIAGGRGEQYF,TGTGCCAGCAGCCGAATCGCGGGAGGACGGGGCGAGCAGTACTTC
13,TRBV7-9,few,TRBJ2-3,TRBD1,CASSQGVRDTQYF,TGTGCCAGCAGCCAGGGGGTGCGAGATACGCAGTATTTT
16,TRBV27,-,TRBJ2-7,-,CASSPPRQLAGYEQYF,TGTGCCAGCAGTCCGCCAAGACAGCTTGCTGGGTACGAGCAGTACTTC
17,TRBV25-1,few,TRBJ2-1,TRBD2,CASSARLAGDNYNEQFF,TGTGCCAGCAGTGCCCGACTAGCGGGAGACAACTACAATGAGCAGTTCTTC
13,TRBV2,many,TRBJ2-7,TRBD2,CASSPGGLREQYF,TGTGCCAGCAGTCCGGGGGGTTTGCGGGAGCAGTACTTC
13,TRBV20-1,-,TRBJ1-4,-,CSARRGNNEKLFF,TGCAGTGCTAGGAGGGGAAATAATGAAAAACTGTTTTTT
15,TRBV7-9,-,TRBJ1-4,TRBD1,CASSLDRGQEEKLFF,TGTGCCAGCAGCCTGGACAGGGGGCAGGAAGAAAAACTGTTTTTT
19,TRBV6-1,many,TRBJ2-7,-,CASSEGRSWSSAYPKEQYF,TGTGCCAGCAGTGAAGGGAGGTCATGGAGTAGCGCATATCCTAAAGAGCAGTACTTC
16,TRBV7-9,many,TRBJ2-7,-,CASSPDLEGGIYEQYF,TGTGCCAGCAGCCCCGACCTTGAGGGGGGGATCTACGAGCAGTACTTC
14,TRBV11-3,-,TRBJ2-7,-,CASSRGGGALEQYF,TGTGCCAGCAGCCGAGGAGGAGGGGCTTTGGAGCAGTACTTC
13,TRBV12-3/TRBV12-4,many,TRBJ1-5,TRBD1,CASTGGGNQPQHF,TGTGCCAGCACAGGGGGCGGCAATCAGCCCCAGCATTTT
12,TRBV7-9,many,TRBJ1-2,-,CASSNSAYGYTF,TGTGCCAGCAGCAACTCAGCATATGGCTACACCTTC
15,TRBV7-2,many,TRBJ1-1,-,CASSPGLTLNTEAFF,TGTGCCAGCAGCCCAGGACTGACGCTGAACACTGAAGCTTTCTTT
12,TRBV28,few,TRBJ1-1,-,CASSLQTTEAFF,TGTGCCAGCAGCCTTCAGACCACTGAAGCTTTCTTT
14,TRBV18,many,TRBJ2-7,TRBD1,CASSPGQGHYEQYF,TGTGCCAGCTCACCGGGACAGGGTCACTACGAGCAGTACTTC